A single TCR beta chain is shown here with its context. This clonotype was observed a handful of times. Its antigen remains undetermined. It has no much larger one-base neighbor in the sample; base qualities were not kept. Library construction relied on multiplex PCR. Sequenced on an Illumina HiSeq 4000. CDR3 regions were amplified by Arm-PCR with iRepertoire HTBI primers to construct TCR beta libraries. PCR products were gel purified before sequencing. In the source study's methods: Gene usage analysis of CDR3 amino acid clonotypes relied on the roughly 60 TRBV and over 13 TRBJ segments identified across samples. COPE and FqMerger were used to merge the filtered high-quality paired reads into contigs. Contigs were aligned with BLAST to IMGT TRBV, TRBD and TRBJ reference genes, and CDR3 was defined per IMGT. Clonotypes above 0.1% frequency were classified as highly expanded clones. Shannon entropy was used to measure repertoire diversity, and the Gini coefficient was used to measure V-J evenness. A clonotype was considered public if more than one individual shared it. TCRdb reprocessing: public reads trimmed at Q25 with fastp, clones called with MiXCR, in-frame beta chains kept. Here each entry gathers all rows of one CDR3 protein and keeps the most common genes and DNA. These V and J calls derive from TCRdb rather than the authors' analysis. Counted in this sample were over 300,000 distinct CDR3 sequences; about 20% of them appeared once. The top ten clonotypes cover roughly 27% of the sample.

The time point label, as the study defines it: persistent/refractory GD, antithyroid drugs over 5 years with positive TRAb. For both TCR sequencing and RNA sequencing, RNA was extracted from PBMCs in TRIzol. Graves' disease was diagnosed according to American Thyroid Association guidelines. The patients came from an endocrinology department in Xi'an, China. Each patient gave approximately 8.8 milliliters of peripheral blood, collected in an EDTA anticoagulant tube. Ficoll Paque Plus density gradient separation was used to isolate PBMCs, and no further T cell sorting was performed. An Agilent 2100 Bioanalyzer and agarose gel were used to check RNA quality, while a NanoDrop 2000 measured RNA concentration. Looking up the germline V gene yields CDR1 SGHDN and CDR2 FVKESK. From its cysteine to its phenylalanine, the CDR3 spans 11 amino acids. Only the CDR3 portion is preserved as DNA: 33 bases, with reading frame beginning at the first base. Trimming removed 5 bases from V and 7 bases from J, leaving 8 bases between the germline ends.

This sample is part of a study of regulatory T cells in long-lasting Graves disease (dated by TCRdb to the early 2020s). Regarding the complete study: Persistent Graves' disease was defined as persistently positive TSH receptor autoantibodies together with antithyroid drug treatment for over 5 years. TCR sequencing covered 13 persistent and 20 newly diagnosed Graves' disease patients, approximately 33 samples in total. The study was registered as a clinical trial and conducted in China. Patients with persistent Graves' disease were compared with patients with newly diagnosed Graves' disease using TCR sequencing and RNA sequencing of peripheral blood. On average, persistent Graves' disease patients in the clinical cohort had been on antithyroid drugs for approximately ten years.

The research as a whole found: Sequencing and analysis were restricted to the TCR beta chain. TRBV28, TRBJ1-2 and TRBJ2-5 were preferentially used in persistent disease, while TRBV20-1 and TRBJ2-1 were favored in newly diagnosed disease. The small sample size was acknowledged by the authors as a limitation that may reduce accuracy. Persistent patients shared more public clonotypes among themselves (approximately 2,500) than newly diagnosed patients did (more than 950). Lower TCR Shannon entropy and fewer highly expanded clones were observed in persistent Graves' disease patients than in newly diagnosed patients, which suggested clonal expansion. Peripheral blood alone was examined, since thyroid tissue, which constituted the primary lesion, could not be accessed.

The chain employs TRBV14 and TRBJ1-1; perhaps TRBD1 is the D gene, with 5 bases matching. This specimen consisted of peripheral blood mononuclear cells (PBMCs), obtained when the disease was refractory, from a patient treated with antithyroid drugs. This TCR was recovered from a female donor with Graves disease. In nucleotides, the sequence is TGTGCCAGCAGCTCCGGACATGAAGCTTTCTTT. Its protein product is CASSSGHEAFF.